A selection of T cell receptor beta chains follows, all from one sample in a study of cytomegalovirus exposure and HLA in healthy donors. Clones were read by immunoSEQ multiplex PCR, and TCRdb kept only the in-frame ones, dropping some. The specimen's table records 100,000 or so clones. Sequencing was performed on PBMCs. The receptors come from a man aged 50 to 60 in good health and CMV-seronegative. Each CDR3 is given with its conserved first and last residue. The D gene is left open where the match is weak.

TRBD1,TRBV28,CASSPHQQGAYGYTF
.,TRBV5-1,CASSLMDRETQYF
TRBD2,TRBV7-8,CASSLGGVLAGFDTQYF
.,TRBV7-2,CASIRGHRDETQYF
.,TRBV28,CASSFSWENYGYTF
TRBD1,TRBV2,CASSEETGGSQPQHF
.,TRBV25-1,CASRNRVRPYEQYF
.,TRBV29-1,CSVAGQINTDTQYF
TRBD1,TRBV4-3,CASSQDRDRVDNEQFF
.,TRBV19,CASKSLRERVGMNTEAFF
.,TRBV7-9,CASSRMQGSYTEAFF
.,TRBV14,CASSQATGLISGYTF
.,TRBV9,CASSVMSSGNTIYF
.,TRBV2,CASSQALSSYNSPLHF
.,TRBV27,CASRLRGGSPHTQYF
TRBD2,TRBV4-1,CASSQDRVLAGGQETQYF
TRBD2,TRBV29-1,CSVEGLAVPSYNEQFF
.,TRBV4-2,CASSQQTREEQFF
.,TRBV18,CASSTSPDEQFF
TRBD2,TRBV7-2,CASRTSGAQFEQYF
TRBD1,TRBV9,CASRPGQGGNEQFF
TRBD1,TRBV6-1,CASQSSGGPYNEQFF
TRBD1,TRBV7-2,CASSFRTGEETQYF
.,TRBV5-6,CASSLETEYGYTF
.,TRBV18,CASSSGTNTGELFF
TRBD1,TRBV5-1,CASSFQGAKGTGELFF
.,TRBV5-1,CASSLMASATYEQYF
.,TRBV6-5,CASSYHGEGRGTEAFF
TRBD1,TRBV11-2,CASSTRTGWDEKLFF
.,TRBV10-3,CAISPAGYNEQFF
TRBD1,TRBV12-5,CASSPQGARQPQHF
.,TRBV27,CASSFEGQPQHF